Below, 32 T cell receptor beta chains from the same sample are listed, as sequenced in a study of beta chain features in type 1 diabetes. Expressed TCRB transcripts were sequenced because the entire RNA isolate underwent reverse transcription. Sequencing used immunoSEQ multiplex PCR; TCRdb keeps in-frame clones, though not all of them. The sample yields approximately 100,000 clones, 30% to 40% seen once. The source material was stem cell memory CD4+ T cells from blood. These receptors all stem from a woman between 18 and 30 years old in good health.

The sample holds a few counts of this clone. V and J are TRBV5-1 and TRBJ2-7; D might be TRBD2 (5 bases). Germline CDR1 SGHRS, CDR2 YFSETQ. CDR3 length: 13 amino acids. V was clipped by 4 bases and J by 6 bases, with 14 bases between them. The CDR3 loop reads CASSALRDSEQYF. DNA of the CDR3: TGCGCCAGCAGCGCGCTCCGGGATAGCGAGCAGTACTTC.

The V call is TRBV2, the J call TRBJ1-5; D is undetermined. The V and J ends lost 4 bases and 3 bases respectively, with 7 bases between them. The CDR3 sequence is 13 residues long. Germline lookup yields CDR1 SNHLY and CDR2 FYNNEI. CDR3 nucleotides: TGTGCCAGCAGTGGGGCGTACAATCAGCCCCAGCATTTT. Residues: CASSGAYNQPQHF.

V is TRBV10-2 and J is TRBJ2-7; 14 positions agree with TRBD2. The trim removed 6 bases at V and 2 bases at J, leaving 9 bases unmatched. The CDR3 has 17 residues. Looked up from germline, CDR1 is WSHSY and CDR2 is SAAADI. CDR3 in DNA: TGCGCCAGCAGGCGGGGGACTAGCGGGAGTATCACCTACGAGCAGTACTTC. Residues: CASRRGTSGSITYEQYF.

This clone was seen only a few times. The rearrangement uses TRBV18 and TRBJ2-3; TRBD2 aligns across 8 bases. In germline, CDR1 is KGHSH, CDR2 LQKENI. The CDR3 has 15 residues. V lost 2 bases to trimming and J lost 2 bases; unmatched junction nucleotides: 3. The CDR3 DNA reads TGTGCCAGCTCACCAGAACTAGCGGCCACAGATACGCAGTATTTT. It is translated as CASSPELAATDTQYF.

This chain joins TRBV28 and TRBJ2-7; 9 bases agree with TRBD2. J lost 1 base, V lost 4 bases, and 8 bases had no gene match. Per germline, CDR1 MDHEN and CDR2 SYDVKM. This CDR3 region has 16 residues. The CDR3 DNA is TGTGCCAGCAGTTCCCCTCCTCTAGCGGGGTCCTACGAGCAGTACTTC. Its protein product is CASSSPPLAGSYEQYF.

The chain has TRBV6-5 and TRBJ1-2, with TRBD1 as a possible D gene (5 bases). Trimming cost V 5 bases and J 2 bases, with 9 bases left between them. There are 13 residues in the CDR3. From germline, CDR1 is MNHEY and CDR2 SVGAGI. CDR3 sequence reads: CASSVTANYGYTF. The CDR3 bases are TGTGCCAGCAGTGTGACAGCAAACTATGGCTACACCTTC.

V gene TRBV15 combines with J gene TRBJ2-7; 8 nucleotides align to TRBD1. V gave up 3 bases and J gave up 2 bases; unmatched junction bases: 9. Germline V gene data show CDR1 as LNHNV and CDR2 as YYDKDF (reference sequence). The CDR3 loop spans 16 amino acids. In DNA, the CDR3 is TGTGCCACCAGCAGTGCCCGACAGGGGTGGGCCTACGAGCAGTACTTC. Protein product: CATSSARQGWAYEQYF.

The chain combines TRBV9 with TRBJ1-5; maybe TRBD1 (5 bases). V lost 2 bases and J lost 5, with 17 bases in between. The CDR3 totals 16 residues. Germline CDR1 is SGDLS and CDR2 is YYNGEE. Written as DNA, the CDR3 is TGTGCCAGCAGCGTCGGGGGGAATGGCGCCTATCAGCCCCAGCATTTT. Translation: CASSVGGNGAYQPQHF.

V is TRBV7-6 and J is TRBJ2-1, with 12 bases lining up with TRBD2. Germline V gives CDR1 SGHVS, CDR2 FNYEAQ. V shed 4 bases, J shed 9 bases, and the junction held 7 bases outside the gene matches. This CDR3 comprises 15 residues. CDR3 sequence reads: CASSSTSGSSFEQFF. The CDR3 region has the DNA TGTGCCAGCAGCTCGACTAGCGGGAGTTCGTTTGAGCAGTTCTTC.

The chain recombines TRBV7-9 with TRBJ1-2, with a weak D call TRBD1 (5 bases). The V and J ends lost 3 bases and 5 bases respectively, with 13 bases between them. This CDR3 is 14 amino acids long. Germline CDR1 reads SEHNR; CDR2 reads FQNEAQ (reference sequence). The CDR3 region is CASSFIQGRYGYTF. The CDR3 DNA reads as TGTGCCAGCAGCTTTATCCAGGGTAGATATGGCTACACCTTC.

There are a few counts of this clone. The CDR3 sequence: CASGNSGRATGELFF. The DNA of the CDR3 is TGTGCCAGCGGAAATAGCGGGAGAGCCACCGGGGAGCTGTTTTTT. The chain has TRBV6-5 and TRBJ2-2; TRBD2 matches 9 bases. Unmatched junction bases numbered 8, after V lost 8 bases and J lost 4 bases. The CDR3 contains 15 residues. Germline CDR1 reads MNHEY; CDR2 reads SVGAGI.

The V and J genes are TRBV10-3 and TRBJ2-7; 7 nucleotides match TRBD1. The V gene end was trimmed by 3 bases and the J gene end by 1 base; junction bases not matched to a gene: 6. Germline V lookup: CDR1 ENHRY, CDR2 SYGVKD. The CDR3 sequence is 15 residues long. The CDR3 nucleotides are TGTGCCATCAGTGATCTTGGGACAGTGTCCTACGAGCAGTACTTC. This translates into CAISDLGTVSYEQYF.

In its sample, this clone was seen a few times. The V and J genes are TRBV28 and TRBJ2-7, with D possibly being TRBD1 (5 bases). The germline V gene has CDR1 MDHEN and CDR2 SYDVKM. The CDR3 is 12 amino acids. V was cut by 6 bases and J by 6 bases, with 12 bases left in between. CDR3 amino acids: CASSSDRPEQYF. DNA of the CDR3: TGTGCCAGCAGCTCCGACAGACCCGAGCAGTACTTC.

This clone has more than one count but fewer than ten. The rearrangement uses TRBV7-2 and TRBJ2-1; TRBD2 matches 11 bases. J was trimmed by 10 bases and V by 1 base; bases with no gene match: 9. This CDR3 spans 16 amino acids. The germline V gene has CDR1 SGHTA and CDR2 FQGNSA. CDR3 nucleotide sequence: TGTGCCAGCAGCTTAGAGGTAGCGGGAGGGCCCTGGGAGCAGTTCTTC. It is translated as CASSLEVAGGPWEQFF.

V and J are TRBV27 and TRBJ1-2; TRBD1 matches at 8 bases. Trimming at V came to 8 bases and at J to 2 bases, leaving 4 bases not matched to a gene. This CDR3 is 13 amino acids long. Per the germline V gene, CDR1 is MNHEY and CDR2 is SMNVEV (reference sequence). The CDR3 DNA reads TGTGCCAGCCACAGGGGGGGAAACTATGGCTACACCTTC. This translates into CASHRGGNYGYTF.

The V call is TRBV27, the J call TRBJ2-3; D might be TRBD1 (5 bases). The CDR3 consists of 14 residues. Germline values: CDR1 MNHEY, CDR2 SMNVEV (reference sequence). Trimming left V 1 base short and J 4 bases short, with 9 bases between. The CDR3 nucleotides are TGTGCCAGCAGTTTATATGGGGCGTCAGATACGCAGTATTTT. Protein sequence: CASSLYGASDTQYF.

The rearrangement uses TRBV4-1 and TRBJ2-3, with 9 nucleotides matching TRBD2. Germline CDR1 reads MGHRA; CDR2 reads YSYEKL. V was pared by 0 bases and J by 12 bases, with 19 bases of the junction left unmatched. The CDR3 runs to 18 residues. The CDR3 region is CASSQEWLPSGMGRDQYF. DNA for the CDR3: TGCGCCAGCAGCCAAGAGTGGCTGCCTAGCGGGATGGGACGGGATCAGTATTTT.

The chain combines TRBV7-2 with TRBJ2-1; 8 bases line up with TRBD2. The V and J ends lost 6 bases and 12 bases, in that order; junction bases with no gene match: 7. In germline, CDR1 is SGHTA, CDR2 FQGNSA. This CDR3 spans 12 amino acids. The CDR3 bases are TGTGCCAGCAGAGATAGCGGGGTGGGGCAGTTCTTC. It encodes CASRDSGVGQFF.

This clone came up a few times. The gene calls are TRBV6-1 and TRBJ2-3; possible D gene TRBD2, 5 bases. The CDR3 totals 14 residues. The V gene lost 4 bases and the J gene lost 1 base, with 9 bases spanning the gap. CDR1 is MNHNS, CDR2 SASEGT, per germline. The DNA of the CDR3 is TGTGCCAGCAGTGGAGGGTTTGGCACAGATACGCAGTATTTT. This codes for CASSGGFGTDTQYF.

This CDR3 reads CASSLAGLAGAYEQYF. The CDR3 DNA reads as TGTGCCAGCAGCTTAGCAGGACTAGCGGGAGCTTACGAGCAGTACTTC. V and J are TRBV7-2 and TRBJ2-7, with 13 bases aligning to TRBD2. V was clipped by 0 bases and J by 4 bases; unmatched bases: 3. Germline CDR1 is SGHTA and CDR2 is FQGNSA. This CDR3 comprises 16 residues.

The table lists this clone with a count of one. The gene calls are TRBV7-8 and TRBJ2-3, with TRBD2 matching over 9 bases. CDR3 size: 16 residues. From germline, CDR1 is SGHVS and CDR2 FQNEAQ. With V trimmed by 0 bases and J by 1 base, 2 bases remained unmatched. CDR3 DNA: TGTGCCAGCAGCTTAGCGCGACTAGCGGGCACAGATACGCAGTATTTT. Its translation: CASSLARLAGTDTQYF. The complete variable domain, with remaining parts taken from reference TRBV7-8 and TRBJ2-3, reads GAGVSQSPRYKVAKRGQDVALRCDPISGHVSLFWYQQALGQGPEFLTYFQNEAQLDKSGLPSDRFFAERPEGSVSTLKIQRTQQEDSAVYLCASSLARLAGTDTQYFGPGTRLTVL.

This rearrangement joins TRBV30 to TRBJ1-1; a weak D match, TRBD1 (5 bases). The germline V gene has CDR1 GTSNPN and CDR2 SVGIG (reference sequence). This CDR3 is 15 amino acids long. V was clipped by 1 base and J by 0 bases, with 12 bases between them. CDR3 DNA: TGTGCCTGGAGTGAATACGCAGGGTTGAACACTGAAGCTTTCTTT. Amino acids: CAWSEYAGLNTEAFF. The full variable domain, its missing parts supplied by reference TRBV30 and TRBJ1-1, is SQTIHQWPATLVQPVGSPLSLECTVEGTSNPNLYWYRQAAGRGLQLLFYSVGIGQISSEVPQNLSASRPQDRQFILSSKKLLLSDSGFYLCAWSEYAGLNTEAFFGQGTRLTVV.

The CDR3 spells CASSQRGLAYSGTDTQYF. The CDR3 nucleotides are TGTGCCAGCAGCCAACGAGGACTAGCGTACTCCGGCACAGATACGCAGTATTTT. This chain joins TRBV14 and TRBJ2-3; TRBD2 matches at 9 bases. Germline values: CDR1 SGHDN, CDR2 FVKESK. Germline trimming cut 2 bases from V and 1 base from J; bases unmatched to any gene: 10. This CDR3 spans 18 amino acids.

This clone was observed a few times. The rearrangement joins TRBV18 to TRBJ2-7, with D perhaps TRBD2 (7 bases). CDR3 length: 13 residues. Trimming removed 4 bases from V and 4 bases from J, with 11 bases in between. Germline V gene lookup returns CDR1 KGHSH and CDR2 LQKENI. The chain's CDR3 is CASSLRGGYEQYF. The CDR3 nucleotides read TGTGCCAGCTCACTAAGGGGGGGTTACGAGCAGTACTTC.

This chain uses TRBV2 with TRBJ1-2; 8 nucleotides agree with TRBD1. V dropped 5 bases and J dropped 7; count of bases not matched to a gene: 3. CDR1 is SNHLY, CDR2 FYNNEI, per germline. The CDR3 totals 12 residues. In DNA, the CDR3 is TGTGCCAGCAGTCCAGGGGGCTTTGGCTACACCTTC. Amino acids: CASSPGGFGYTF.

The CDR3 nucleotides read TGTGCCAGCAGTCATCACAACTACGAGCAGTACTTC. Translating gives CASSHHNYEQYF. V usage is TRBV27 and J usage is TRBJ2-7; D call uncertain. CDR1 is MNHEY, CDR2 SMNVEV, per germline (reference sequence). With 5 bases removed from V and 3 bases from J, the gap between germline ends came to 8 bases. There are 12 residues in the CDR3.

This chain connects TRBV7-8 to TRBJ2-4; D may be TRBD2 (6 bases). V shed 3 bases and J shed 0 bases, with 9 bases lying between them. CDR1 is SGHVS, CDR2 FQNEAQ, per germline. The CDR3 is 15 residues long. The CDR3 DNA sequence: TGTGCCAGCAGCTTGGTGGGACTAGCCAAAAACATTCAGTACTTC. Translated, it gives CASSLVGLAKNIQYF.

The rearrangement joins TRBV20-1 to TRBJ2-7; D gene ambiguous. CDR1 and CDR2 from the germline V gene are DFQATT and SNEGSKA (reference sequence). CDR3 length: 11 amino acids. V lost 4 bases and J lost 0, with 4 bases in between. CDR3 sequence reads: CSATISYEQYF. CDR3 DNA sequence: TGCAGTGCTACTATCTCCTACGAGCAGTACTTC.

This clone turned up a few times. The chain combines TRBV7-8 with TRBJ2-5; 8 bases are a match to TRBD1. The CDR3 covers 14 residues. The germline V gene encodes CDR1 SGHVS and CDR2 FQNEAQ. Trimming took 4 bases from V and 5 from J; bases not matched to a gene: 6. The CDR3 spells CASSSRRQGETQYF. The CDR3 nucleotides are TGTGCCAGCAGCTCCCGGCGACAGGGGGAGACCCAGTACTTC.

This clone was detected a few times. The rearrangement uses TRBV6-5 and TRBJ1-1; D unclear. V was trimmed by 6 bases and J by 1 base, leaving 12 bases between them. This CDR3 is built from 14 residues. Germline CDR1 is MNHEY and CDR2 is SVGAGI. The CDR3, as DNA: TGTGCCAGCAGGGCAGGTTCTAAGAACACTGAAGCTTTCTTT. Amino acid sequence: CASRAGSKNTEAFF.

The J gene is TRBJ2-3, the V gene TRBV10-3; 13 bases map to TRBD2. Germline loops: CDR1 ENHRY, CDR2 SYGVKD. The CDR3 runs to 17 residues. J lost 2 bases, V lost 10 bases, and 12 bases had no gene match. CDR3 in amino acids: CATRLAGGPSYTDTQYF. DNA for the CDR3: TGTGCCACCCGACTAGCGGGAGGACCAAGTTACACAGATACGCAGTATTTT.

This clone was found a few times. This chain connects TRBV6-1 to TRBJ2-5; 14 nucleotides agree with TRBD2. With V trimmed by 3 bases and J by 2 bases, 11 bases remained unmatched. The V gene's germline CDR1 is MNHNS and CDR2 SASEGT. CDR3 length: 19 amino acids. The CDR3 DNA sequence: TGTGCCAGCAGTGATCTGTTGACTAGCGGGAGGGCCAGGCAAGAGACCCAGTACTTC. It encodes CASSDLLTSGRARQETQYF.